This TCR beta chain was observed in a study of early T cells in non-severe SARS-CoV-2 infection. Regarding the study as a whole: Database matching using VDJdb favored anti-spike CD8 responses, with private and CD4 specificities left missing.

One entry per CDR3 protein, called by TCRdb with MiXCR from the 5' RACE reads. Counted here are approximately 22,000 distinct CDR3 sequences, 4% to 5% occurring once; the ten biggest clones make up around 15%. This clonotype was observed at least ten times. Its antigen remains unknown. The sequence came from an adult who was a healthcare worker with PCR-confirmed SARS-CoV-2 infection or an uninfected control (not recorded which). Sequenced input: whole blood.

The CDR3: CATTMGGEQYF. Here the CDR3 DNA reads TGTGCCACCACGATGGGCGGAGAGCAGTACTTC. J is TRBJ2-7 and V is TRBV6-6; D is uncertain. The V end was cut by 10 bases, the J end by 7 bases, with 14 bases between. The CDR3 consists of 11 residues. Germline lookup yields CDR1 MNHNY and CDR2 SVGAGI (reference sequence).